This T cell receptor beta chain was sequenced in a study of cytomegalovirus exposure and HLA in healthy donors. Researchers ran the PCR with 60 Vbeta and 13 Jbeta primers. Assay used: immunoSEQ multiplex PCR; TCRdb lists only in-frame clones, some missing. The table lists about 210,000 clones, roughly 73% of them singletons, with approximately 0.47% in the top ten. The germline V gene has CDR1 SGHVS and CDR2 FQNEAQ. The length of the CDR3 is 12 residues. Unmatched junction bases numbered 3, after V lost 3 bases and J lost 10 bases. The rearrangement joins TRBV7-8 to TRBJ2-1, with 7 nucleotides matching TRBD2. The receptor was derived from a boy aged 5-17 years in good health and CMV-seronegative. The sample was PBMCs. CDR3 amino acids: CASSFGLEEQFF. The CDR3 bases are TGTGCCAGCAGCTTTGGACTAGAAGAGCAGTTCTTC.